This T cell receptor beta chain stems from a study of T cells in Graves' hyperthyroidism and ophthalmopathy. The CDR3 runs to 18 residues. The V end lost 4 bases, the J end lost 4 bases, and 24 bases lay between the germline ends. Amplified regions were TCR beta CDR3 sequences from RNA transcripts. First-round RT-PCR targeting the TCR CDR3 was performed with the HTBI primer set. TCRdb reprocessed the multiplex PCR reads with MiXCR, giving one entry per CDR3 protein. Of about 770,000 distinct CDR3 sequences in the sample, over 15% were seen once. The sequenced material came from blood. This TCR derives from a woman in her 50s with Graves' hyperthyroidism that later progressed to Graves' ophthalmopathy. The genes are TRBV12-3 or TRBV12-4 and TRBJ2-3, with D perhaps matching TRBD2 (5 bases). CDR3 sequence (DNA): TGTGCCAGCAGTTACGGGGTGTCACGGTGGAAGGACCCAGATACGCAGTATTTT. This gives the protein CASSYGVSRWKDPDTQYF.